The present entry profiles one TCR beta chain with its context. The sample is drawn from a study of OX40 agonist ivuxolimab in advanced cancers. Assay used: immunoSEQ multiplex PCR; TCRdb lists only in-frame clones, some missing. Among about 68,000 clones listed, roughly 82% were seen once. This CDR3 contains 14 residues. V was pared by 0 bases and J by 3 bases, with 9 bases between. Germline-derived CDR1 and CDR2 are SGHRS and YFSETQ. The sequenced sample was CD4+ or CD8+ T cells sorted from blood, obtained in a trial of the OX40 agonist ivuxolimab. This clonotype was sampled from an adult with an advanced solid tumor such as melanoma, head and neck, liver or kidney cancer. The chain combines TRBV5-1 with TRBJ1-2; possibly TRBD1 for D (6 bases). The CDR3 DNA sequence: TGCGCCAGCAGCTTGGAGGGGGGTGACTATGGCTACACCTTC. This gives the protein CASSLEGGDYGYTF.